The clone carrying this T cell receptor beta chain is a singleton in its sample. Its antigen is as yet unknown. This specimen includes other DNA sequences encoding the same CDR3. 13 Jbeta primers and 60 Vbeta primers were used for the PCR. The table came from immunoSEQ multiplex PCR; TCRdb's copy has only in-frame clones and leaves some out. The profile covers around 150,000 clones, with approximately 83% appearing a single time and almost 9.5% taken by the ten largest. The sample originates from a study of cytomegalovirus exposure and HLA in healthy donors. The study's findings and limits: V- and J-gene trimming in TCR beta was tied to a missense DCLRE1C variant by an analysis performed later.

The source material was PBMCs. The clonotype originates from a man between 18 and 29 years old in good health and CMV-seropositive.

CDR3 sequence reads: CASSQGQGSNQPQHF. In DNA, the CDR3 is TGCGCCAGCAGCCAAGGCCAGGGTAGCAATCAGCCCCAGCATTTT. This chain uses TRBV4-1 with TRBJ1-5, with D perhaps matching TRBD1 (5 bases). V was pared by 1 base and J by 0 bases, with 7 bases between. Germline CDR1 reads MGHRA; CDR2 reads YSYEKL. The CDR3 has 15 amino acids.